Listed here is a single T cell receptor beta chain. The antigen remains undetermined. CD4+ T cell isolation took place after approximately 11 days of culture. Two-dose BNT162b2 or mRNA-1273 vaccination was given to participants. Negative nucleocapsid antibody tests before and after vaccination confirmed no previous SARS-CoV-2 infection. Half-medium replacement with IL-2 medium occurred on days 3 and 7. The sample originates from a study of vaccination effects on CD4 cells after COVID-19. The V end lost 8 bases, the J end lost 5 bases, and 21 bases lay between the germline ends. The germline V gene has CDR1 LGHDT and CDR2 YNNKEL (reference sequence). The CDR3 length is 16 residues. The method was immunoSEQ multiplex PCR; TCRdb's version includes in-frame clones alone and lacks a portion of them. The top ten clones hold about 2.3% of a sample with 66,000 or so clones, around 70% of them seen once.

The clonotype originates from a human donor who received a COVID-19 vaccine. V usage is TRBV3-1 (or the pseudogene TRBV3-2) and J usage is TRBJ1-4, with unresolved D. This specimen was CD4+ T cells from PBMCs cultured without peptide, taken after COVID-19 vaccination. CDR3 DNA sequence: TGTGCCAGCTACGAGATTTACCGGGCAGCCAATGAAAAACTGTTTTTT. Translated, it gives CASYEIYRAANEKLFF.